This T cell receptor (beta chain) was identified during a study of T cells in Graves' hyperthyroidism and ophthalmopathy. TCR beta CDR3 regions were amplified from RNA. Initially, a first-round RT-PCR of the TCR CDR3 employed the HTBI primer set. MiXCR, run by TCRdb on the multiplex PCR reads, gives a single entry per CDR3 protein. Here the sample spans 800,000 or so distinct CDR3 sequences, 35% to 40% being singletons. Turning to this clonotype: The junction departs from germline at one end; a sequencing error may be responsible.

The germline V gene encodes CDR1 ENHRY and CDR2 SYGVKD. CDR3 size: 16 residues. This receptor was obtained from a man between 18 and 29 years old with Graves' hyperthyroidism. The source material was blood. The J gene is TRBJ1-1, the V gene TRBV10-3; D is ambiguous. This CDR3 is CASSYPYIRSNTEAFF. Written as DNA, the CDR3 is TGTGCCAGCAGTTACCCCTACATCAGATCGAACACTGAAGCTTTCTTT.